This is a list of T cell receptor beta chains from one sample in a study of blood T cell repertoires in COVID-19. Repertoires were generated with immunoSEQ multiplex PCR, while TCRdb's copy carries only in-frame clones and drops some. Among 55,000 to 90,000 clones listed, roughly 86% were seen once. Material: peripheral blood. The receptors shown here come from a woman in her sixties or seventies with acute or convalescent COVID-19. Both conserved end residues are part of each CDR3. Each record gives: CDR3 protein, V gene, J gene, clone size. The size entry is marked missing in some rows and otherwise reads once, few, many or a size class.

CDR3aa: CASTEAQGSSGNTIYF
v_gene: TRBV7-9
j_gene: TRBJ1-3
abundance: -

CDR3aa: CASSALAGLGPTPNTGELFF
v_gene: TRBV6-4
j_gene: TRBJ2-2
abundance: -

CDR3aa: CASSLDRVGGNTIYF
v_gene: TRBV7-8
j_gene: TRBJ1-3
abundance: -

CDR3aa: CASPLLRDRESTDTQYF
v_gene: TRBV10-1
j_gene: TRBJ2-3
abundance: -

CDR3aa: CASSLYGSSGANVLTF
v_gene: TRBV19
j_gene: TRBJ2-6
abundance: few

CDR3aa: CASSPGQGTGELFF
v_gene: TRBV18
j_gene: TRBJ2-2
abundance: -

CDR3aa: CASSLGASGRTYNEQFF
v_gene: TRBV5-4
j_gene: TRBJ2-1
abundance: -

CDR3aa: CASSTVLNTEAFF
v_gene: TRBV6-5
j_gene: TRBJ1-1
abundance: once

CDR3aa: CSVYTRGGAITGELFF
v_gene: TRBV29-1
j_gene: TRBJ2-2
abundance: -

CDR3aa: CASSYDRGRELAGYTF
v_gene: TRBV5-4
j_gene: TRBJ1-2
abundance: -

CDR3aa: CASRLQGASYEQYF
v_gene: TRBV2
j_gene: TRBJ2-7
abundance: few

CDR3aa: CASSTPGQSNEKLFF
v_gene: TRBV28
j_gene: TRBJ1-4
abundance: -

CDR3aa: CAGRREANTEAFF
v_gene: TRBV6-5
j_gene: TRBJ1-1
abundance: -

CDR3aa: CASSDRTSGGAFGDTQYF
v_gene: TRBV9
j_gene: TRBJ2-3
abundance: -

CDR3aa: CASRTGGEADTQYF
v_gene: TRBV6-5
j_gene: TRBJ2-3
abundance: -

CDR3aa: CASSPVGNEQFF
v_gene: TRBV11-2
j_gene: TRBJ2-1
abundance: few

CDR3aa: CASSLARDSNEQFF
v_gene: TRBV7-2
j_gene: TRBJ2-1
abundance: -

CDR3aa: CSVRREDYYGYTF
v_gene: TRBV29-1
j_gene: TRBJ1-2
abundance: -

CDR3aa: CASSPIQVMNTEAFF
v_gene: TRBV7-9
j_gene: TRBJ1-1
abundance: once

CDR3aa: CASSPGQGNYEQYF
v_gene: TRBV9
j_gene: TRBJ2-7
abundance: -

CDR3aa: CASSLWGDSGANVLTF
v_gene: TRBV27
j_gene: TRBJ2-6
abundance: -

CDR3aa: CASSEGQGNTEAFF
v_gene: TRBV19
j_gene: TRBJ1-1
abundance: -

CDR3aa: CASSLRGTDTTDTQYF
v_gene: TRBV6-2/TRBV6-3
j_gene: TRBJ2-3
abundance: -

CDR3aa: CATGSFVEDNEQFF
v_gene: TRBV24-1
j_gene: TRBJ2-1
abundance: few

CDR3aa: CASSQEDRGIGTDTQYF
v_gene: TRBV4-1
j_gene: TRBJ2-3
abundance: -

CDR3aa: CASSLRTGGFGETQYF
v_gene: TRBV5-4
j_gene: TRBJ2-5
abundance: -

CDR3aa: CASKGGGYEQYF
v_gene: TRBV19
j_gene: TRBJ2-7
abundance: once

CDR3aa: CASSIRSLGEITDTQYF
v_gene: TRBV19
j_gene: TRBJ2-3
abundance: -

CDR3aa: CASSREVRVTNEKLFF
v_gene: TRBV28
j_gene: TRBJ1-4
abundance: -

CDR3aa: CASSLDKELWNIQYF
v_gene: TRBV7-2
j_gene: TRBJ2-4
abundance: -

CDR3aa: CASSSDPPGVSPLHF
v_gene: TRBV5-1
j_gene: TRBJ1-6
abundance: few

CDR3aa: CASSLPSRGYTF
v_gene: TRBV5-8
j_gene: TRBJ1-2
abundance: -

CDR3aa: CSASSQGGGGYTF
v_gene: TRBV20-1
j_gene: TRBJ1-2
abundance: -

CDR3aa: CASSQGAFIGLNTEAFF
v_gene: TRBV4-1
j_gene: TRBJ1-1
abundance: -

CDR3aa: CASSLVQGVTGELFF
v_gene: TRBV5-1
j_gene: TRBJ2-2
abundance: -

CDR3aa: CASSLDASGRGSWFF
v_gene: TRBV5-1
j_gene: TRBJ2-1
abundance: -

CDR3aa: CASSSSLAVLAYNEQFF
v_gene: TRBV27
j_gene: TRBJ2-1
abundance: -

CDR3aa: CSVEMASGNTEAFF
v_gene: TRBV29-1
j_gene: TRBJ1-1
abundance: -

CDR3aa: CASRQGYNSPLHF
v_gene: TRBV19
j_gene: TRBJ1-6
abundance: -

CDR3aa: CASSSSGRGVVGTEAFF
v_gene: TRBV5-1
j_gene: TRBJ1-1
abundance: -

CDR3aa: CASSLDTGSTDTQYF
v_gene: TRBV5-1
j_gene: TRBJ2-3
abundance: -

CDR3aa: CASSQGGGLAGEILYPEAFF
v_gene: TRBV3-1/TRBV3-2
j_gene: TRBJ1-1
abundance: -

CDR3aa: CASSQDRWGGPDYGYTF
v_gene: TRBV4-1
j_gene: TRBJ1-2
abundance: -

CDR3aa: CASSQEGSGLETQYF
v_gene: TRBV4-3
j_gene: TRBJ2-5
abundance: -

CDR3aa: CASSQRDPGGGYTF
v_gene: TRBV3-1/TRBV3-2
j_gene: TRBJ1-2
abundance: once

CDR3aa: CASSIRDRGFYGYTF
v_gene: TRBV5-6
j_gene: TRBJ1-2
abundance: few

CDR3aa: CAWSPQVTETQYF
v_gene: TRBV30
j_gene: TRBJ2-5
abundance: once

CDR3aa: CASSSGGRRADTQYF
v_gene: TRBV11-2
j_gene: TRBJ2-3
abundance: -

CDR3aa: CASSYTGTGGFTEQYF
v_gene: TRBV6-5
j_gene: TRBJ2-7
abundance: once

CDR3aa: CASSLGLAVNEQFF
v_gene: TRBV11-3
j_gene: TRBJ2-1
abundance: -

CDR3aa: CATSDLTSGMFEQFF
v_gene: TRBV24-1
j_gene: TRBJ2-1
abundance: once

CDR3aa: CAWSVASGNQETQYF
v_gene: TRBV30
j_gene: TRBJ2-5
abundance: -

CDR3aa: CAWSLTGTDTQYF
v_gene: TRBV30
j_gene: TRBJ2-3
abundance: -